Presented here are 31 T cell receptor beta chains from one specimen sequenced in a study of blood T cell repertoires in COVID-19 (dated by TCRdb to about 2020). Library generation was performed with the immunoSEQ multiplex PCR assay. This immuneACCESS table, as held by TCRdb, lists in-frame sequences with V and J called but not all clones. Of the missing ones, under half trace to an unresolved V gene in checked studies; the others have no known cause. Present in this sample are roughly 140,000 clones, less than 90% of which were seen just once. The ten largest clones take up around 5.4% of the sample. Input material: PBMCs or T cells enriched from blood (not recorded which). These receptors all come from a woman aged 45-65 years who had been exposed to COVID-19.

The chain is built from TRBV28 and TRBJ1-1; tentatively, D is TRBD1 (5 bases). The germline V gene encodes CDR1 MDHEN and CDR2 SYDVKM. The CDR3 length is 15 residues. The V and J ends lost 5 bases and 4 bases respectively, with 17 bases between them. CDR3 sequence reads: CASSPTGYRSTEAFF. Here the CDR3 DNA reads TGTGCCAGCAGTCCAACAGGATACCGTAGCACTGAAGCTTTCTTT. The entire variable domain, with the rest obtained from reference TRBV28 and TRBJ1-1, is as follows: DVKVTQSSRYLVKRTGEKVFLECVQDMDHENMFWYRQDPGLGLRLIYFSYDVKMKEKGDIPEGYSVSREKKERFSLILESASTNQTSMYLCASSPTGYRSTEAFFGQGTRLTVV.

V is TRBV2 and J is TRBJ1-2; D perhaps matches TRBD1 (6 bases). The ends were cut back, 6 bases at V and 4 bases at J, with 12 bases in the middle. Germline CDR1 SNHLY, CDR2 FYNNEI. The CDR3 runs to 13 residues. The CDR3 spells CASSAQGSYGYTF. CDR3 nucleotide sequence: TGTGCCAGCAGCGCACAGGGCTCCTATGGCTACACCTTC.

CDR3 protein: CASSPTSLSYEQYF. The CDR3 DNA follows: TGCGCCAGCAGCCCGACTAGCCTCTCCTACGAGCAGTACTTC. The V and J genes are TRBV5-1 and TRBJ2-7, with 7 nucleotides matching TRBD2. The trim removed 4 bases at V and 0 bases at J, leaving 4 bases unmatched. The length of the CDR3 is 14 residues. Germline V gives CDR1 SGHRS, CDR2 YFSETQ. Looking up the rest from reference TRBV5-1 and TRBJ2-7 gives the full variable domain: KAGVTQTPRYLIKTRGQQVTLSCSPISGHRSVSWYQQTPGQGLQFLFEYFSETQRNKGNFPGRFSGRQFSNSRSEMNVSTLELGDSALYLCASSPTSLSYEQYFGPGTRLTVT.

This chain connects TRBV5-1 to TRBJ2-1; 10 nucleotides line up with TRBD2. The germline V gene has CDR1 SGHRS and CDR2 YFSETQ. The J segment lost 0 bases and the V segment lost 4 bases, leaving 10 bases of the junction unmatched. The CDR3 is made up of 18 amino acids. The CDR3 DNA is TGCGCCAGCAGCCCGGGACTAGCGCCCACGAGCTCCTACAATGAGCAGTTCTTC. It encodes CASSPGLAPTSSYNEQFF.

The V gene is TRBV20-1, the J gene TRBJ2-7, with 10 bases matching TRBD2. The V and J ends lost 3 bases and 7 bases, in that order; junction bases with no gene match: 12. This CDR3 contains 15 residues. Germline V CDR1 and CDR2: DFQATT, SNEGSKA (reference sequence). The CDR3 DNA reads as TGCAGTGCTAGTTTCGGGACTAGCGAGTTACGAGAGCAGTACTTC. This codes for CSASFGTSELREQYF.

The chain has TRBV25-1 and TRBJ2-3; a possible D gene is TRBD2 (5 bases). V was cut by 3 bases and J by 8 bases, with 6 bases left in between. The CDR3 runs 11 residues. The V gene's germline CDR1 is MGHDK and CDR2 SYGVNS. In DNA, the CDR3 is TGTGCCAGCAGTGAGAGGGTTACGCAGTATTTT. Its protein product is CASSERVTQYF.

The chain couples TRBV27 to TRBJ2-1, with TRBD1 matching 9 bases. The CDR3 is 14 amino acids. V trimming: 5 bases; J trimming: 7 bases; junction bases outside the gene matches: 6. In germline, CDR1 is MNHEY, CDR2 SMNVEV (reference sequence). CDR3 loop: CASSLGQGRNEQFF. The CDR3 region has the DNA TGTGCCAGCAGTCTCGGACAGGGGAGGAATGAGCAGTTCTTC.

The genes are TRBV2 and TRBJ1-1, with D unresolved. The CDR3 length is 11 residues. V was pared by 8 bases and J by 6 bases, with 10 bases between. Germline V gene sequence: CDR1 SNHLY, CDR2 FYNNEI. The CDR3 coding sequence is TGTGCCAGCGTATCGAGAGCTGAAGCTTTCTTT. Translated: CASVSRAEAFF.

CDR3 region: CATSRVTGTRGQETQYF. The CDR3 nucleotides are TGTGCCACCAGCAGAGTGACCGGGACAAGGGGCCAAGAGACCCAGTACTTC. The genes are TRBV15 and TRBJ2-5; D possibly corresponds to TRBD1 (6 bases). Trimming pared 1 base from V and 1 base from J, leaving 16 bases between. CDR3 length: 17 amino acids. Germline V gene lookup returns CDR1 LNHNV and CDR2 YYDKDF (reference sequence).

The chain carries TRBV7-9 and TRBJ2-6, with 7 bases identical to TRBD2. CDR1 is SEHNR and CDR2 is FQNEAQ in the germline V gene (reference sequence). V lost 0 bases and J lost 4; bases outside the gene matches: 0. The CDR3 has 15 amino acids. The CDR3 loop is CASSLAGRGANVLTF. The CDR3 DNA reads TGTGCCAGCAGCTTAGCCGGGAGGGGGGCCAACGTCCTGACTTTC.

The chain employs TRBV5-6 and TRBJ2-1; D is undetermined. V gave up 4 bases and J gave up 5 bases, with 10 bases separating them. The CDR3 has 13 residues. Germline assignment: CDR1 SGHDT and CDR2 YYEEEE. CDR3 in amino acids: CASSHLLDNEQFF. The CDR3 nucleotides are TGTGCCAGCAGCCACCTACTCGACAATGAGCAGTTCTTC.

This sequence joins TRBV5-6 and TRBJ2-2; D possibly corresponds to TRBD2 (5 bases). CDR3 size: 16 residues. The germline V and J ends were trimmed by 1 base and 1 base, with 11 bases remaining between them. The germline gives CDR1 SGHDT, CDR2 YYEEEE. CDR3 DNA sequence: TGTGCCAGCAGCTTGTTGGCTAGCCGGAACACCGGGGAGCTGTTTTTT. It is translated as CASSLLASRNTGELFF.

The gene calls are TRBV2 and TRBJ2-1; D might be TRBD2 (6 bases). Germline values: CDR1 SNHLY, CDR2 FYNNEI. The CDR3 is made up of 17 amino acids. V was cut by 3 bases and J by 5 bases, with 20 bases left in between. CDR3 region: CASSERVSGGWDNEQFF. DNA of the CDR3: TGTGCCAGCAGTGAGAGGGTTAGCGGAGGGTGGGACAATGAGCAGTTCTTC.

The V and J genes are TRBV27 and TRBJ2-7; the D gene is possibly TRBD1 (6 bases). Germline V gene data show CDR1 as MNHEY and CDR2 as SMNVEV (reference sequence). This CDR3 is 13 amino acids long. V lost 8 bases to trimming and J lost 2 bases, with 13 bases between them. The CDR3 nucleotides are TGTGCCAGCGCCGGACAGATAACCTACGAGCAGTACTTC. Translated: CASAGQITYEQYF.

This rearrangement joins TRBV19 to TRBJ2-5; weak D call: TRBD2 (5 bases). V gave up 5 bases and J gave up 0 bases, with 16 bases separating them. Germline V gene lookup returns CDR1 LNHDA and CDR2 SQIVND (reference sequence). This CDR3 is 16 amino acids long. As DNA, the CDR3 is TGTGCCAGTAGTCTCCGGGCTAGCTCCTACCAAGAGACCCAGTACTTC. It encodes CASSLRASSYQETQYF.

The chain employs TRBV10-2 and TRBJ1-6; TRBD1 aligns across 8 bases. Germline values: CDR1 WSHSY, CDR2 SAAADI. The CDR3 is 17 amino acids. V lost 0 bases to trimming and J lost 4 bases; unmatched junction nucleotides: 5. The CDR3 protein is CASSESTGAGYNSPLHF. CDR3 nucleotides: TGCGCCAGCAGTGAGTCGACAGGGGCCGGATATAATTCACCCCTCCACTTT.

The gene calls are TRBV27 and TRBJ2-3, with D maybe TRBD1 (6 bases). The CDR3 has 14 residues. Germline V gives CDR1 MNHEY, CDR2 SMNVEV (reference sequence). V was clipped by 2 bases and J by 5 bases, with 11 bases between them. The CDR3 DNA follows: TGTGCCAGCAGTTTAATACAGGGATTAGATACGCAGTATTTT. Encoded protein: CASSLIQGLDTQYF.

The chain has TRBV18 and TRBJ2-1, with D possibly being TRBD2 (6 bases). This CDR3 has 16 amino acids. Trimming shortened V by 0 bases and J by 2 bases, and 11 bases separated the two germline ends. From germline, CDR1 is KGHSH and CDR2 LQKENI. The CDR3 nucleotides are TGTGCCAGCTCACCACCGGCCGCGGGAACCTACAATGAGCAGTTCTTC. It yields the protein CASSPPAAGTYNEQFF.

The table lists this clone with a count of one. The chain carries TRBV7-8 and TRBJ1-3; TRBD1 matches at 7 bases. Per germline, CDR1 SGHVS and CDR2 FQNEAQ. The CDR3 runs 15 residues. Unmatched junction bases numbered 5, after V lost 3 bases and J lost 3 bases. Here the CDR3 DNA reads TGTGCCAGCAGCTTCGGGACAGCCCTTGGAAACACCATATATTTT. Protein: CASSFGTALGNTIYF.

J is TRBJ2-7 and V is TRBV12-5; 9 bases line up with TRBD2. The CDR3 has 14 amino acids. J lost 3 bases, V lost 6 bases, and 6 bases had no gene match. Germline V gene lookup returns CDR1 LGHNT and CDR2 FRNRAP. The DNA for the CDR3 is TGTGCTAGTGGCCCAAGCGGGAGGAACTACGAGCAGTACTTC. Residues: CASGPSGRNYEQYF.

The genes are TRBV6-6 and TRBJ1-2; 11 bases are shared with TRBD1. The germline gives CDR1 MNHNY, CDR2 SVGAGI (reference sequence). The CDR3 consists of 14 residues. V lost 5 bases and J lost 8; bases outside the gene matches: 7. CDR3 protein: CASSHGTGGWGYTF. The DNA of the CDR3 is TGTGCCAGCAGTCATGGGACAGGGGGGTGGGGCTACACCTTC.

This sequence joins TRBV7-9 and TRBJ2-1; 8 bases are shared with TRBD2. The CDR3 totals 16 residues. From germline, CDR1 is SEHNR and CDR2 FQNEAQ (reference sequence). V gave up 2 bases and J gave up 10 bases; unmatched junction bases: 13. The CDR3 loop is CASSLRPGTSLEEQFF. CDR3 in DNA: TGTGCCAGCAGCTTACGTCCCGGGACTAGTCTTGAGGAGCAGTTCTTC.

This chain connects TRBV4-3 to TRBJ1-2; TRBD1 might be the D (6 bases). Per germline, CDR1 LGHNA and CDR2 YSLEER. This CDR3 comprises 15 residues. Trimming left V 1 base short and J 8 bases short, with 17 bases between. CDR3 nucleotide sequence: TGCGCCAGCAGCCAAGTGGCAGGGGTGGCCGGGGGCTACACCTTC. It is translated as CASSQVAGVAGGYTF.

The chain links TRBV2 to TRBJ1-1; weak D call: TRBD1 (5 bases). Germline V CDR1 and CDR2: SNHLY, FYNNEI. This CDR3 comprises 13 residues. Trimming took 2 bases from V and 5 from J, leaving 9 bases between them. The CDR3 DNA reads TGTGCCAGCAGTGAACAACAGGTAACTGAAGCTTTCTTT. Translating gives CASSEQQVTEAFF.

The chain employs TRBV4-2 and TRBJ2-2; 11 bases are shared with TRBD1. The V and J ends lost 4 bases and 3 bases, in that order; junction bases with no gene match: 7. The germline V gene has CDR1 LGHNA and CDR2 YNFKEQ. This CDR3 is built from 17 residues. The DNA for the CDR3 is TGTGCCAGCAGCCGGGTCCGGGACAGGGGGTACACCGGGGAGCTGTTTTTT. Residues: CASSRVRDRGYTGELFF.

V and J are TRBV19 and TRBJ2-7, with 7 bases matching TRBD1. J lost 2 bases, V lost 9 bases, and 4 bases had no gene match. This CDR3 region has 12 residues. The germline V gene has CDR1 LNHDA and CDR2 SQIVND (reference sequence). The CDR3, as DNA: TGTGCCAGCAGGGGGAAAACCTACGAGCAGTACTTC. Translating it yields CASRGKTYEQYF.

The chain couples TRBV2 to TRBJ2-1; TRBD2 matches at 10 bases. CDR3 length: 15 amino acids. In germline, CDR1 is SNHLY, CDR2 FYNNEI. With V trimmed by 5 bases and J by 7 bases, 8 bases remained unmatched. The CDR3 here is CASSPGASGGNEQFF. The CDR3, as DNA: TGTGCCAGCAGTCCCGGGGCTAGCGGGGGAAATGAGCAGTTCTTC.

This clone was seen only once. The J gene is TRBJ1-4, the V gene TRBV23-1; no reliable D call. TRBV23-1 falls under the ORF class, with uncertain function. The V end was cut by 3 bases, the J end by 0 bases, with 8 bases between. CDR3 length: 15 residues. The CDR3 here is CASSQEGSTNEKLFF. The CDR3 DNA sequence: TGCGCCAGCAGTCAGGAGGGATCAACTAATGAAAAACTGTTTTTT.

V is TRBV24-1 and J is TRBJ1-5; the match to TRBD1 covers 7 bases. The CDR3 is 17 amino acids. The J segment lost 3 bases and the V segment lost 2 bases, leaving 9 bases of the junction unmatched. Germline V lookup: CDR1 KGHDR, CDR2 SFDVKD. CDR3 protein: CATSDSPGGPPNQPQHF. The CDR3 DNA is TGTGCCACCAGTGATTCCCCAGGGGGGCCACCCAATCAGCCCCAGCATTTT.

This clone came up a few times. The CDR3 loop is CASSESERGREAFF. The CDR3 bases are TGCGCCAGCAGTGAGTCGGAGCGGGGCCGTGAAGCTTTCTTT. The chain carries TRBV10-1 and TRBJ1-1; a weak D match, TRBD1 (5 bases). The germline V gene has CDR1 WNHNN and CDR2 SYGVQD (reference sequence). The CDR3 totals 14 residues. V was shortened by 0 bases and J by 7 bases, with 12 bases between the two germline ends.

The chain uses TRBV9 and TRBJ2-7, with no clear D. Deletions cut 0 bases from V and 3 bases from J, with 7 bases between. The CDR3 has 13 residues. Germline lookup yields CDR1 SGDLS and CDR2 YYNGEE. CDR3 nucleotides: TGTGCCAGCAGCGTAGCTCCGAGCTACGAGCAGTACTTC. Protein: CASSVAPSYEQYF.